A single sample gave rise to the 4 T cell receptor beta chains below, sequenced in a study of technical replicates of blood from several donors. The method was immunoSEQ multiplex PCR; TCRdb's version includes in-frame clones alone and lacks a portion of them. The profile shows roughly 7,000 clones, about 95% of them singletons. Source material: PBMCs. The source of these receptors is a human donor in good health.

The chain is built from TRBV7-3 and TRBJ2-1, with 8 bases lining up with TRBD1. V trimming: 5 bases; J trimming: 9 bases; junction bases outside the gene matches: 12. CDR1 and CDR2 from the germline V gene are SGHTA and FQGTGA. The CDR3 runs 15 residues. The CDR3 DNA is TGTGCCAGCAGCCGGGGACAGGTCGGGGTCGGTGAGCAGTTCTTC. It yields the protein CASSRGQVGVGEQFF. The whole variable domain, remainder taken from reference TRBV7-3 and TRBJ2-1, is GAGVSQTPSNKVTEKGKYVELRCDPISGHTALYWYRQSLGQGPEFLIYFQGTGAADDSGLPNDRFFAVRPEGSVSTLKIQRTERGDSAVYLCASSRGQVGVGEQFFGPGTRLTVL.

Here the CDR3 reads CASSAVQGAGQPQHF. The CDR3 coding sequence is TGTGCCAGCAGTGCGGTACAGGGGGCTGGTCAGCCCCAGCATTTT. This chain uses TRBV2 with TRBJ1-5; TRBD1 aligns across 9 bases. In germline, CDR1 is SNHLY, CDR2 FYNNEI. This CDR3 spans 15 amino acids. The junction had 7 bases not matched to a gene; V was cut back by 4 bases and J by 6 bases.

The V and J genes are TRBV15 and TRBJ2-1; 8 bases align to TRBD2. CDR1 LNHNV and CDR2 YYDKDF come from the germline V gene (reference sequence). The CDR3 has 17 residues. V gave up 0 bases and J gave up 1 base; unmatched junction bases: 5. The CDR3 loop is CATSRERAGVSYNEQFF. The CDR3 DNA reads as TGTGCCACCAGCAGAGAAAGAGCGGGAGTATCCTACAATGAGCAGTTCTTC.

The gene calls are TRBV4-1 and TRBJ2-1; D uncertain. This CDR3 contains 17 residues. Trimming took off 0 bases at V and 4 bases at J, with 16 bases between the two ends. In germline, CDR1 is MGHRA, CDR2 YSYEKL. The CDR3 protein is CASSQDSTIVPYNEQFF. The CDR3 DNA sequence: TGCGCCAGCAGCCAAGATAGCACCATCGTGCCTTACAATGAGCAGTTCTTC.